This TCR beta chain was sequenced in a study of control samples from healthy donors and cancer patients (dated by TCRdb to the early 2020s). This clone was seen a few times. Its antigen is currently not known. No quality values exist for individual bases; no much larger clone is one base distant. Per the germline V gene, SGHRS is the CDR1 and YFSETQ is the CDR2. V sheds 4 bases and J sheds 0 bases, leaving 13 bases between their ends. Spanning cysteine to phenylalanine, the CDR3 consists of 15 amino acids. Only CDR3 DNA is held: 45 bases, read in frame from base 1. Libraries were built with the immunoSEQ multiplex PCR assay. The immuneACCESS repertoire file appears here via TCRdb, limited to in-frame rearrangements. These files lack a portion of the clones; in checked studies, under half of the deficit traces to unresolved V genes, and the cause of the others is not known. Across this sample there are around 120,000 clones, with approximately 94% seen only once. The ten largest make up about 1.5% of the sample.

The TCR originated in a man aged 45-60 years with head and neck cancer. Sequencing was carried out using PBMCs. The sequence is built from TRBV5-1 and TRBJ1-1; the D gene assignment is ambiguous. The sequence in DNA is TGCGCCAGCAGCCAGGCAAGCAACCTGAACACTGAAGCTTTCTTT. Its amino acids are CASSQASNLNTEAFF.